This T cell receptor (beta chain) was captured in a study of blood T cell repertoires in COVID-19. Measured with immunoSEQ multiplex PCR; TCRdb has only the in-frame clones, and not every one. Of more than 200,000 clones listed, 90% were seen once; the top ten hold about 2.5%. This TCR derives from a young man with COVID-19, enrolled during active disease. Material: peripheral blood.

CDR3 protein: CASSPGTVRNSPLHF. The CDR3 DNA reads as TGTGCCAGCTCCCCGGGGACAGTCAGGAATTCACCCCTCCACTTT. This chain links TRBV6-5 with TRBJ1-6, with 7 nucleotides matching TRBD1. Losses at the gene ends were 8 bases for V and 7 bases for J; bases not matched to a gene: 11. CDR1 is MNHEY and CDR2 is SVGAGI in the germline V gene. This CDR3 spans 15 amino acids.